The entry below describes one T cell receptor beta chain. This clonotype has only a few counts. Which antigen it targets is not known. No clone much larger than this one lies a single base away; base qualities are absent. This sample is part of a study of blood T cells in healthy people across ages (dated by TCRdb to between 2015 and 2017). With regard to the full study: In model experiments, roughly one uniquely barcoded TCR beta cDNA molecule per two T cells was captured by template switching. Four age groups were formed from the donors: young (average around 15 years), middle-aged (just under 40), aged (over 55) and long-lived (about 80). Using deep sequencing normalized with unique cDNA molecular identifiers, the study measured how TCR beta repertoire diversity changes with age. Two additional independent replicas of 1 million unique cDNA reads from the same blood draw were analyzed for two donors (one aged 18 to 30 and one aged 80 or older). To avoid experimental bias, donors of different ages were randomly spread across the sequencing lanes. General study outcomes and caveats: Observed TCR beta diversity per million T cells fell roughly linearly with age, and a significant reduction was already apparent by age about 43. Because the CMV infection status of the donors was unknown, age-related changes in expanded clonotypes may potentially have been confounded. Since profiling was done on bulk unsorted PBMCs, naive and antigen-experienced compartments could not be conclusively compared. Compared with the aged group, the long-lived group had more naive CD4+ T cells, fewer expanded clones and increased TCR diversity, suggesting age selection. The percentage of naive T cells measured by flow cytometry correlated strongly with observed TCR beta diversity. Estimates of total diversity based on one million sequenced T cells were considered lower bounds and underestimates.

The donors were 40 or so Caucasian individuals from Russia, aged 6 to 90 years, who were systemically healthy. Ten milliliters of peripheral blood were drawn from each donor into EDTA-treated Vacutainer tubes. Ficoll-Paque density-gradient centrifugation was used to isolate PBMCs, with at least 6.5 million obtained per sample. Trizol reagent was used to extract total RNA from PBMCs, with at least 5.5 micrograms per sample. The percentages of naive CD45RAhigh/CD27high T cells were determined by flow cytometry on a PBMC aliquot from every donor. Library method: 5' RACE. TCRdb shows the sequencer as Illumina HiSeq 2500. A second PCR of roughly 7 to 11 cycles was run with a J-beta primer mix and a sample-barcoded 5' primer. A template-switch 5' adaptor carrying 12 random nucleotides introduced a unique molecular identifier onto each TCR beta cDNA molecule. Each sample yielded at least 3 million CDR3-containing paired-end reads. First-strand cDNA was synthesized from all RNA with the Mint cDNA synthesis kit, primed by a TRBC-specific oligonucleotide. After uracil-DNA glycosylase treatment, a first 18-cycle PCR used universal primers M1SS and BC2_uni_R on all cDNA. In the original analysis: Normalization of each sample was performed by random selection of 1 million high-quality reads, each carrying a distinct molecular identifier. Instead of being binned into consensus sequences, reads that shared molecular identifiers were thrown out. MiTCR, set to a Q25 quality threshold and the strictest error-elimination algorithm, was used for CDR3 identification, clonotype clustering and error correction. Lower-bound total TCR beta diversity was estimated with a nonparametric unseen species model using Euler transformation. The public reads were reprocessed in TCRdb via fastp at Q25 and MiXCR, keeping in-frame beta chains. Rows are combined by CDR3 protein, so each entry shows the most common genes and DNA. The V and J calls shown here were made by TCRdb, not taken from the authors' results. In all, the sample holds about 1.5 million distinct CDR3 sequences, and 42% of those were seen once. The ten largest clonotypes hold 7.9% of the sample.

CDR3 length: 14 amino acids, cysteine to phenylalanine. CDR3 DNA only is kept here, 42 bases in frame from base 1. From a lookup of the germline V gene, CDR1 and CDR2 are MNHEY and SVGAGI. Trimming at the junction amounts to 2 bases on V and 11 bases on J, and the germline ends lie 18 bases apart. The sample consisted of blood. The chain employs TRBV6-5 and TRBJ2-5; the D gene remains uncertain. This TCR derives from a woman aged 18-30 years in good health. The DNA reads as follows: TGTGCCAGCAGTTACCGCGTCACGGCGGATGAGCAGTACTTC. Its translation reads: CASSYRVTADEQYF.